This T cell receptor (beta chain) was sequenced during a study of regulatory T cells in long-lasting Graves disease. Points from the study as a whole: Between persistent patients, about 2,800 public clonotypes were shared, exceeding the 950 to 1,000 shared between new patients.

As regards this clonotype: Its matching antigen is unknown. A much larger clone lies a single base off, so this may be a read error.

Time point of the sample: newly diagnosed GD, antithyroid drugs for less than 3 months. The TCR library was made from RNA extracted from PBMCs. HTBI primers from iRepertoire and Arm-PCR of CDR3 regions yielded the TCR beta libraries. Using its own MiXCR run on the multiplex PCR reads, TCRdb lists one record per CDR3 protein. The sample includes around 250,000 distinct CDR3 sequences, 15% to 20% of them seen just once. The same specimen was also included in a second study, on T cells in Graves' hyperthyroidism and ophthalmopathy. That paper notes: Most clonotypes expanded in the thyroid (above 0.001) were also present in blood.

The origin of this receptor is a woman aged 25 to 39 with Graves disease. The material sequenced was peripheral blood mononuclear cells (PBMCs), taken at new diagnosis, from a patient treated with antithyroid drugs.

CDR3 sequence reads: CASRDVYNPPLHF. The DNA of the CDR3 is TGTGCCAGCAGAGACGTTTATAATCCACCCCTCCACTTT. The chain links TRBV28 to TRBJ1-6; D call uncertain. The CDR3 loop spans 13 amino acids. Germline CDR1 reads MDHEN; CDR2 reads SYDVKM.